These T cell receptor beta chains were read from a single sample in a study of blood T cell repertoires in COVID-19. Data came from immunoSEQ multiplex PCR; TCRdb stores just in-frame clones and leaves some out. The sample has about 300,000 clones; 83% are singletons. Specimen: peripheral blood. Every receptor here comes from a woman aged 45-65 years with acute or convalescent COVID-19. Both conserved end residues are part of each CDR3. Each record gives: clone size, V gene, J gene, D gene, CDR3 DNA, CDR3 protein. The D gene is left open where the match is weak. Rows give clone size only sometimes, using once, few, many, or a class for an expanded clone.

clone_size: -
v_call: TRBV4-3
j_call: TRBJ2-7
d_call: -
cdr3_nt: TGCGCCAGCAGCCAATCTTACAGGCAGACCTACGAGCAGTACTTC
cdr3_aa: CASSQSYRQTYEQYF

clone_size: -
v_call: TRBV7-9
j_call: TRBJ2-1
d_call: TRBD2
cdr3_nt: TGTGCCAGCAGCTTAGAAATTCCTAGCGGGAGTTTTACCTACAATGAGCAGTTCTTC
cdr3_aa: CASSLEIPSGSFTYNEQFF

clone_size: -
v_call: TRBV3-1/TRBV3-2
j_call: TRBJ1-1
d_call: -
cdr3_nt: TGTGCCAGCAGTCCCTCTGTTAACACTGAAGCTTTCTTT
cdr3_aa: CASSPSVNTEAFF

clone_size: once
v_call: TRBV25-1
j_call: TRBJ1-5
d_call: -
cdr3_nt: TGTGCCAGCAGACAGGGTAGGGATCAGCCCCAGCATTTT
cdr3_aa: CASRQGRDQPQHF

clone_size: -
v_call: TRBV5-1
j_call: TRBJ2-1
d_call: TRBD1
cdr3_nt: TGCGCCAGCAGCTTGGGACAGGGAGATGAGCAGTTCTTC
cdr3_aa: CASSLGQGDEQFF

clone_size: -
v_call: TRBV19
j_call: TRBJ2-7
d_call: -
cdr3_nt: TGTGCCAGTAGTCGTGACTGGAGTACCTACGAGCAGTACTTC
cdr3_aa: CASSRDWSTYEQYF

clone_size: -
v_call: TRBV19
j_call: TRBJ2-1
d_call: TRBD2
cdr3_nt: TGTGCCAGTAGTGGCGGGGGAGGGAATGAGCAGTTCTTC
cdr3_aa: CASSGGGGNEQFF

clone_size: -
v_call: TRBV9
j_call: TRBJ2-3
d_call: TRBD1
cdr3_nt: TGTGCCAGCAGCATTCAACCGACAGGGGGAGGAGATACGCAGTATTTT
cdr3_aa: CASSIQPTGGGDTQYF

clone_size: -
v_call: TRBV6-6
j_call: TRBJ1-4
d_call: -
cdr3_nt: TGTGCCAGCACAGGCGAAACTAATGAAAAACTGTTTTTT
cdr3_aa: CASTGETNEKLFF

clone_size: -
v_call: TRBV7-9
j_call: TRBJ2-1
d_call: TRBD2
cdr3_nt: TGTGCCAGCAGCTTAGGTATACTAGCGGGGGATGAGCAGTTCTTC
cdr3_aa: CASSLGILAGDEQFF

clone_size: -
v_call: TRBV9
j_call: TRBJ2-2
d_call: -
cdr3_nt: TGTGCCAGCAGTCGGGGGAACACCGGGGAGCTGTTTTTT
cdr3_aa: CASSRGNTGELFF

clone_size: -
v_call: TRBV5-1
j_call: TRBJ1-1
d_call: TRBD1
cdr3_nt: TGCGCCAGCAGTCGTGCCGGGACAGGGGAGACTGAAGCTTTCTTT
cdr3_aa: CASSRAGTGETEAFF

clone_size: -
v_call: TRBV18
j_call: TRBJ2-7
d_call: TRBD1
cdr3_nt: TGTGCCAGCTCACCATCGGGGACAGGGGACAGGGAGCAGTACTTC
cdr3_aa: CASSPSGTGDREQYF

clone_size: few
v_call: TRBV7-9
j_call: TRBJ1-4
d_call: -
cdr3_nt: TGTGCCAGCAGCCTAGGGCCCGAAAAACTGTTTTTT
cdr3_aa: CASSLGPEKLFF

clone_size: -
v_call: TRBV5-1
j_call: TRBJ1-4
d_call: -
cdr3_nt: TGCGCCAGCAGCTTGTTCCCAGGGGCGGAAAAACTGTTTTTT
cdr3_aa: CASSLFPGAEKLFF

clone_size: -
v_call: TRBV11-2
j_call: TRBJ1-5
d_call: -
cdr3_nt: TGTGCCAGCAGCCGCATATCGGGGCCCCAGCATTTT
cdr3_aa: CASSRISGPQHF

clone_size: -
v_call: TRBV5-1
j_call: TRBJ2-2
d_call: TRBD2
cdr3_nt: TGCGCCAGCAGCCCGCGGGGTAGCGGGGGGTCAACGGGGGAGCTGTTTTTT
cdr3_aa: CASSPRGSGGSTGELFF

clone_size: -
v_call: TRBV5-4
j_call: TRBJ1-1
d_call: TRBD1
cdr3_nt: TGTGCCAGCAGACGGGACAGGGGGCAGGACACTGAAGCTTTCTTT
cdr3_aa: CASRRDRGQDTEAFF

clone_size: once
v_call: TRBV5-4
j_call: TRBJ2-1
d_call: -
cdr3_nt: TGTGCCAGCAGCTACTCCCTTCGGGAGCAGTTCTTC
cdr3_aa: CASSYSLREQFF

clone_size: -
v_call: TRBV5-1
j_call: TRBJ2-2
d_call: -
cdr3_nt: TGCGCCAGCAGCTTGGACAGGGTAGGGGAGCTGTTTTTT
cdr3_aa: CASSLDRVGELFF

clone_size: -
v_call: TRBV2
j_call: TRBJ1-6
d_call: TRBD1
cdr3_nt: TGTGCCAGCCTAAGTGGAACAGGGGGCGGTAATTCACCCCTCCACTTT
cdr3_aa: CASLSGTGGGNSPLHF

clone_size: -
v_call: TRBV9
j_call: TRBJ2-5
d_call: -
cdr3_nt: TGTGCCAGCAGCGTAGGAGAGGTCCAAGAGACCCAGTACTTC
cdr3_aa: CASSVGEVQETQYF

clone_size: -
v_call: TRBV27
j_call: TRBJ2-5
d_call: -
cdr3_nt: TGTGCCAGCGCTCCCTTAAGGGGAGAGACCCAGTACTTC
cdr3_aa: CASAPLRGETQYF

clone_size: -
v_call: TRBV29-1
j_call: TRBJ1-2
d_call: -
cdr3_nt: TGCAGCGCCTACCTCGCGAGTGGCTACACCTTC
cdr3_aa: CSAYLASGYTF

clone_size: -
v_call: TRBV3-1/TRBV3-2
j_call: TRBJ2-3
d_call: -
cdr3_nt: TGTGCCAGCAGCCAAGATGGGCGGGGAGATACGCAGTATTTT
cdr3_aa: CASSQDGRGDTQYF

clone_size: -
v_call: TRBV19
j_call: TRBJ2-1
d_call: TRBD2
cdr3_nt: TGTGCCAGTAGTATAATACGGGGGGGCTGGGATGAGCAGTTCTTC
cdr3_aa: CASSIIRGGWDEQFF

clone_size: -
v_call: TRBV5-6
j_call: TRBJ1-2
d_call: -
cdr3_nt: TGTGCCAGCAGCTTCCCACAGCATGGCTACACCTTC
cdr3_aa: CASSFPQHGYTF

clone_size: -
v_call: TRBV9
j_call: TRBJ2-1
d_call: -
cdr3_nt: TGTGCCAGCAGCACTTACAATGAGCAGTTCTTC
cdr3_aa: CASSTYNEQFF

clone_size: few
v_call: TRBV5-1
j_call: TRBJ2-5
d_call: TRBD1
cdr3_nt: TGCGCCAGCAGCCAGGGACAGGGGTCACAAGAGACCCAGTACTTC
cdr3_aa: CASSQGQGSQETQYF

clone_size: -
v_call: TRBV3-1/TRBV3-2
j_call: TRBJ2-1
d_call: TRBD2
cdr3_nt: TGTGCCAGCAGCACGGGGCGGCGGGAGTGGGAGCAGTTCTTC
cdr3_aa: CASSTGRREWEQFF

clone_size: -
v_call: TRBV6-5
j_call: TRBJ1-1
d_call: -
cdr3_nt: TGTGCCAGCAGTTACACCCGCGGGGACACTGAAGCTTTCTTT
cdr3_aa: CASSYTRGDTEAFF

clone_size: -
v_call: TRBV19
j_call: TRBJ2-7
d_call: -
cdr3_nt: TGTGCCAGTAGTATAGAATTAGGACAGACCTACGAGCAGTACTTC
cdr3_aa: CASSIELGQTYEQYF

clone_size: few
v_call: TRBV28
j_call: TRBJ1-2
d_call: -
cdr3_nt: TGTGCCAGCATAGAAACCTCCGGGAACTATGGCTACACCTTC
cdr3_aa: CASIETSGNYGYTF